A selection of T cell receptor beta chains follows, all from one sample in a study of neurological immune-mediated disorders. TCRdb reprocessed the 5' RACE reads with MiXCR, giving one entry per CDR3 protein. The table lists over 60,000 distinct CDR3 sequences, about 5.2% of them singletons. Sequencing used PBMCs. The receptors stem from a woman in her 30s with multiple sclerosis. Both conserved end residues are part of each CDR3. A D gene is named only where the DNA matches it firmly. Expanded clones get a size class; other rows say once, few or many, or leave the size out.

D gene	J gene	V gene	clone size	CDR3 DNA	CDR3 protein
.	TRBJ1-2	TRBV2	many	TGTGCCAGCAGTGATTCCCCGGCTAGCCCCTATGGCTACACCTTC	CASSDSPASPYGYTF
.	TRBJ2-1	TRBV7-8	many	TGTGCCAGCAGCTTGGGGCCTAGCAACGATGAGCAGTTCTTC	CASSLGPSNDEQFF
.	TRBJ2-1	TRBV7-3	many	TGTGCCAGCAGCTTAAGAAGTGTGTATCCGTACAATGAGCAGTTCTTC	CASSLRSVYPYNEQFF
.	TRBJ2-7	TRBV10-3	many	TGTGCCATCAGCGAAGCAAGCGGCGGTCTCGGTAACGAGCAGTACTTC	CAISEASGGLGNEQYF
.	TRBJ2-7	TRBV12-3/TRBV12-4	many	TGTGCCAGCAAAACAGGTTCCTACGAGCAGTACTTC	CASKTGSYEQYF
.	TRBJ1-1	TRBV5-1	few	TGCGCCAGCAGCTTCCGTGGAAAGAACACTGAAGCTTTCTTT	CASSFRGKNTEAFF
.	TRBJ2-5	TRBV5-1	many	TGCGCCAGCAGCTTTAGTGGGGAGACCCAGTACTTC	CASSFSGETQYF
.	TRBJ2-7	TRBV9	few	TGTGCCAGCAGCTTTCGGACCTCCCGGGTACACGAGCAGTACTTC	CASSFRTSRVHEQYF
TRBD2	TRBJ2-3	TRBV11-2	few	TGTGCCAGCAGCTTCCTCAAAGCGGGGGGCCGCACAGATACGCAGTATTTT	CASSFLKAGGRTDTQYF
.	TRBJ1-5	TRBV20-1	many	TGCAGTGCTACCGGGGGCTTAAACAATCAGCCCCAGCATTTT	CSATGGLNNQPQHF
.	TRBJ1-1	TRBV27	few	TGTGCCAGCAGTGAACTCGTGAACACTGAAGCTTTCTTT	CASSELVNTEAFF
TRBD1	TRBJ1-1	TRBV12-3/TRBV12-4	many	TGTGCCAGCAGTTTTTCCCTTGGGGGGACAGGGATGAACACTGAAGCTTTCTTT	CASSFSLGGTGMNTEAFF
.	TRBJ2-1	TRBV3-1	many	TGTGCCAGCAGCCAAGGGAAGAGCTCCTACAATGAGCAGTTCTTC	CASSQGKSSYNEQFF
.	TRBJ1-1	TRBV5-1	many	TGCGCCAGCAGCTTGGTACAGGGACTTAACACTGAAGCTTTCTTT	CASSLVQGLNTEAFF
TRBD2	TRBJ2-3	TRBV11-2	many	TGTGCCAGCAAGGGCGGGAGGGCCGGAGATACGCAGTATTTT	CASKGGRAGDTQYF
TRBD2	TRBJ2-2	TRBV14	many	TGTGCCAGCAGCCATGATACAGCGGGGGCTGCCACCGGGGAGCTGTTTTTT	CASSHDTAGAATGELFF
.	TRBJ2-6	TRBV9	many	TGTGCCAGCAGCGCCCAGGGGTCTGGGGCCAACGTCCTGACTTTC	CASSAQGSGANVLTF
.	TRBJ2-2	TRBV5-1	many	TGCGCCAGCAGCTTGGAGGAGGTCAACACCGGGGAGCTGTTTTTT	CASSLEEVNTGELFF
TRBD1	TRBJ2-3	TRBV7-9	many	TGTGCCAGCAGCTCCCGACAGGGCCCCCTGAGCACAGATACGCAGTATTTT	CASSSRQGPLSTDTQYF
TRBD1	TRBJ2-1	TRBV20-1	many	TGCAGTGCTGCACGAATTTACACAGGGGACTCCTACAATGAGCAGTTCTTC	CSAARIYTGDSYNEQFF
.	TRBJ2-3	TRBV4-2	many	TGTGCCAGCAGCCAAGAAAACTCCCAGTCAGATACGCAGTATTTT	CASSQENSQSDTQYF
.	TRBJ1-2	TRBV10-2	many	TGCGCCAGCAGTGAACCCGGTACGAACTATGGCTACACCTTC	CASSEPGTNYGYTF
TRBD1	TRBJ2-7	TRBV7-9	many	TGTGCCAGCAGCTCCGGGGACAGGGGGCGGCGGGACGAGCAGTACTTC	CASSSGDRGRRDEQYF
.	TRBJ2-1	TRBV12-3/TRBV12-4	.	TGTGCCAGCAGTTTAGATAGGGAGTACAATGAGCAGTTCTTC	CASSLDREYNEQFF
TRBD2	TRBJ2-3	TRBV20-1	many	TGCAGTGCTAGAGGACTAGCGGGGGGTGCTAGCACAGATACGCAGTATTTT	CSARGLAGGASTDTQYF
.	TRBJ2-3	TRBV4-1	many	TGCGCCAGCAGCCAAGGCTACAAAGGGACAGATACGCAGTATTTT	CASSQGYKGTDTQYF
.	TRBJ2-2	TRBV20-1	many	TGCAGTGCTAGTTGGCCAACCGGGGAGCTGTTTTTT	CSASWPTGELFF
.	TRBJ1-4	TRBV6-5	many	TGTGCCAGCAGTTTCTTCCCGGGTTTGAATGAAAAACTGTTTTTT	CASSFFPGLNEKLFF
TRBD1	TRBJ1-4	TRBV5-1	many	TGCGCCAGCAGCCGACAGGGGGGCGATGAAAAACTGTTTTTT	CASSRQGGDEKLFF
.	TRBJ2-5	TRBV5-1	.	TGCGCCAGCAGCTTAACAGTAACTCAAGAGACCCAGTACTTC	CASSLTVTQETQYF
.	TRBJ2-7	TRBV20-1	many	TGCAGCGCCAGACCGTTCGGCCTCCGGGGCGAGCAGTACTTC	CSARPFGLRGEQYF